The 30 T cell receptor beta chains in this list originate from one sample, sequenced in a study of T cell repertoires in cytomegalovirus infection. No antigen has been identified for these receptors. One entry per CDR3 protein results from TCRdb running MiXCR on the reads. This sample carries approximately 1,000,000 distinct CDR3 sequences, 30% to 40% of them seen once, and the ten largest clones take under 15%. This specimen was cultured CD8+ T cells from PBMCs, taken from culture after CMV antigen stimulation. All receptors derive from a human donor in good health (CMV status not recorded). Some clones in this sample may be carry-over from other donors' samples.

Only a few counts were recorded for this clonotype. The chain recombines TRBV2 with TRBJ2-7; 10 bases align to TRBD1. V was clipped by 2 bases and J by 7 bases; unmatched bases: 11. The germline gives CDR1 SNHLY, CDR2 FYNNEI. The CDR3 runs 16 residues. CDR3 amino acids: CASSELGDRGRREQYF. For the CDR3, the DNA is TGTGCCAGCAGTGAATTAGGGGACAGGGGACGTCGTGAGCAGTACTTC.

This clonotype was seen many times. The chain has TRBV19 and TRBJ1-1; no clear D gene. Germline-derived CDR1 and CDR2 are LNHDA and SQIVND (reference sequence). The V end lost 3 bases, the J end lost 0 bases, and 5 bases lay between the germline ends. CDR3 length equals 13 residues. The CDR3 loop reads CASSIKMNTEAFF. The CDR3 nucleotides are TGTGCCAGTAGTATTAAAATGAACACTGAAGCTTTCTTT.

This clonotype occurred many times. The J gene is TRBJ2-7, the V gene TRBV7-2, with TRBD2 as a possible D gene (5 bases). The CDR3 length is 14 residues. Germline CDR1 is SGHTA and CDR2 is FQGNSA. V was pared by 5 bases and J by 2 bases, with 13 bases between. CDR3 DNA sequence: TGTGCCAGCAGCATTCGAGGGCGGGCCTACGAGCAGTACGTC. It codes for CASSIRGRAYEQYV.

The chain combines TRBV29-1 with TRBJ1-2; D gene ambiguous. This CDR3 has 14 residues. Germline CDR1 reads SQVTM; CDR2 reads ANQGSEA. Trimming removed 7 bases from V and 4 bases from J, with 19 bases in between. The DNA of the CDR3 is TGCAGCGCCGAACTCCGGGGTACCCCCTATGGCTACACCTTC. Amino acid sequence: CSAELRGTPYGYTF.

J is TRBJ1-6 and V is TRBV2; D may be TRBD1 (6 bases). The CDR3 has 13 residues. V was shortened by 9 bases and J by 8 bases, with 14 bases between the two germline ends. CDR1 and CDR2 from the germline V gene are SNHLY and FYNNEI. CDR3 nucleotide sequence: TGTGCCAGTTCCGGGACACTTTATTCACCCCTCCACTTT. It codes for CASSGTLYSPLHF.

V gene TRBV27 combines with J gene TRBJ1-2; weak D call: TRBD1 (6 bases). This CDR3 region has 14 residues. Trimming stripped 4 bases from V and 3 bases from J, with 12 bases between. CDR1 is MNHEY and CDR2 is SMNVEV in the germline V gene (reference sequence). CDR3 nucleotide sequence: TGTGCCAGCAGTTCCACAGGGAACGACTATGGCTACACCTTC. It encodes CASSSTGNDYGYTF.

This chain links TRBV6-2 or TRBV6-3 with TRBJ2-7; D ambiguous. V was clipped by 2 bases and J by 3 bases, with 5 bases between them. The V gene's germline CDR1 is MNHEY and CDR2 SVGEGT. The CDR3 totals 12 residues. CDR3 residues: CASSYEVYEQYF. CDR3 nucleotide sequence: TGTGCCAGCAGTTACGAAGTCTACGAGCAGTACTTC.

This clonotype has only a few counts. The chain couples TRBV6-1 to TRBJ1-1; D gene uncertain. The germline V gene encodes CDR1 MNHNS and CDR2 SASEGT. The CDR3 is 13 residues long. Trimming shortened V by 3 bases and J by 5 bases, and 10 bases separated the two germline ends. DNA of the CDR3: TGTGCCAGCAGTGATGAAAGGGCAACTGAAGCTTTCTTT. Amino acids: CASSDERATEAFF.

The genes are TRBV4-1 and TRBJ1-4; 9 positions agree with TRBD1. Germline CDR1 reads MGHRA; CDR2 reads YSYEKL. V lost 5 bases to trimming and J lost 6 bases; unmatched junction nucleotides: 1. The CDR3 extends over 13 amino acids. CDR3 coding DNA: TGCGCCAGCAGCAGACAGGGGGATGAAAAACTGTTTTTT. Encoded protein: CASSRQGDEKLFF.

The sample holds a few counts of this clonotype. The J gene is TRBJ2-5, the V gene TRBV29-1; D may correspond to TRBD1 or TRBD2 (5 bases each). The ends were cut back, 4 bases at V and 13 bases at J, with 10 bases in the middle. Per germline, CDR1 SQVTM and CDR2 ANQGSEA. This CDR3 comprises 9 residues. The CDR3 loop is CSVGGERYF. CDR3 coding DNA: TGCAGCGTTGGAGGGGAGCGGTACTTC.

This clonotype occurred a few times. The chain links TRBV7-2 to TRBJ1-1; D unclear. There are 13 residues in the CDR3. V was pared by 6 bases and J by 12 bases, with 20 bases between. Germline V gives CDR1 SGHTA, CDR2 FQGNSA. This CDR3 is CASRAEGNPSPFF. The CDR3 DNA is TGTGCCAGCAGGGCCGAAGGGAACCCATCTCCTTTCTTT.

The chain carries TRBV10-3 and TRBJ2-1; 11 bases are a match to TRBD2. Germline loops: CDR1 ENHRY, CDR2 SYGVKD. The V and J ends lost 1 base and 6 bases, in that order; junction bases with no gene match: 17. The CDR3 extends over 20 amino acids. The CDR3 coding sequence is TGTGCCATCAGTGAGTTTCGGACAGTTAGACTAGCGGGGTTAGGCAATGAGCAGTTCTTC. Translated: CAISEFRTVRLAGLGNEQFF.

V and J are TRBV13 and TRBJ1-5, with 9 bases lining up with TRBD1. Germline trimming cut 5 bases from V and 0 bases from J; bases unmatched to any gene: 11. The length of the CDR3 is 18 residues. Germline loops: CDR1 PRHDT, CDR2 FYEKMQ (reference sequence). This CDR3 reads CASSVGTGIDNSNQPQHF. The CDR3 nucleotides read TGTGCCAGCAGCGTTGGGACAGGGATAGACAATAGCAATCAGCCCCAGCATTTT.

The chain uses TRBV6-5 and TRBJ2-3; D is perhaps TRBD1 or TRBD2 (6 bases each). Trimming removed 6 bases from V and 6 bases from J, with 25 bases in between. In germline, CDR1 is MNHEY, CDR2 SVGAGI. The CDR3 consists of 17 residues. CDR3: CASSPLPLGARGDTQYF. The CDR3 DNA is TGTGCCAGCAGCCCCCTCCCACTGGGGGCCCGGGGGGATACGCAGTATTTT.

This clonotype showed up just a few times. The chain employs TRBV7-6 and TRBJ1-5, with unresolved D. Germline CDR1 SGHVS, CDR2 FNYEAQ. The CDR3 runs to 13 residues. V was pared by 5 bases and J by 4 bases, with 9 bases between. The CDR3 spells CASSMDRNQPQHF. CDR3 in DNA: TGTGCCAGCAGCATGGACCGGAATCAGCCCCAGCATTTT.

Here the CDR3 reads CASSHLPNLADGYTF. CDR3 sequence (DNA): TGCGCCAGCAGCCACCTGCCCAACTTGGCGGATGGCTACACCTTC. The V and J genes are TRBV4-1 and TRBJ1-2; no definite D call. The CDR3 is 15 residues long. Germline V gene data show CDR1 as MGHRA and CDR2 as YSYEKL. Trimming stripped 3 bases from V and 6 bases from J, with 17 bases between.

This clonotype was detected many times. The genes are TRBV7-6 and TRBJ2-3; D is uncertain. V was cut by 5 bases and J by 2 bases, with 8 bases left in between. CDR3 length: 13 amino acids. Germline CDR1 reads SGHVS; CDR2 reads FNYEAQ. The CDR3 loop reads CASSTGPTDTQYF. In DNA, the CDR3 is TGTGCCAGCAGCACGGGTCCCACAGATACGCAGTATTTT.

V usage is TRBV27 and J usage is TRBJ1-4; D unresolved. The CDR3 runs to 18 residues. V gave up 5 bases and J gave up 0 bases, with 19 bases separating them. Germline CDR1 MNHEY, CDR2 SMNVEV (reference sequence). The chain's CDR3 is CASSPEGTYSATNEKLFF. The DNA of the CDR3 is TGTGCCAGCAGTCCTGAAGGAACCTACAGTGCAACTAATGAAAAACTGTTTTTT.

In this sample, this clonotype turned up many times. V usage is TRBV7-2 and J usage is TRBJ1-1, with TRBD1 identical over 9 bases. With V trimmed by 3 bases and J by 4 bases, 6 bases remained unmatched. There are 15 residues in the CDR3. Per germline, CDR1 SGHTA and CDR2 FQGNSA. CDR3 residues: CASSFATGGGTEAFF. In DNA form, the CDR3 reads TGTGCCAGCAGCTTTGCAACAGGGGGCGGCACTGAAGCTTTCTTT.

V is TRBV15 and J is TRBJ2-7, with a weak D call TRBD1 (5 bases). The germline V gene encodes CDR1 LNHNV and CDR2 YYDKDF (reference sequence). The CDR3 runs to 11 residues. The ends were cut back, 6 bases at V and 6 bases at J, with 9 bases in the middle. This chain's CDR3 is CATRGVSEQYF. For the CDR3, the DNA is TGTGCCACCAGAGGGGTGAGCGAGCAGTACTTC.

This clonotype was found many times. The gene calls are TRBV18 and TRBJ2-2; D gene ambiguous. V was cut by 1 base and J by 2 bases, with 5 bases left in between. The germline gives CDR1 KGHSH, CDR2 LQKENI. The length of the CDR3 is 14 residues. The CDR3 nucleotides read TGTGCCAGCTCACCACGGGAAAACACCGGGGAGCTGTTTTTT. This translates into CASSPRENTGELFF.

The genes are TRBV29-1 and TRBJ1-1; 9 nucleotides align to TRBD1. The germline V gene has CDR1 SQVTM and CDR2 ANQGSEA. V was pared by 0 bases and J by 6 bases, with 17 bases of the junction left unmatched. The CDR3 totals 18 residues. The CDR3 DNA reads as TGCAGCGTTGAAGATTCTAGGACAGGGGTAATGAAAAACCCTGAAGCTTTCTTT. It encodes CSVEDSRTGVMKNPEAFF.

This clonotype was counted only a few times. The chain links TRBV11-3 to TRBJ2-1, with D possibly TRBD1 on 6 matching bases. The V and J ends lost 2 bases and 4 bases respectively, with 12 bases between them. This CDR3 contains 15 residues. In germline, CDR1 is SGHNT, CDR2 YENEEA. This CDR3 is CASSLRSGDYNEQFF. In nucleotides, the CDR3 is TGTGCCAGCAGCTTAAGGTCAGGGGATTACAATGAGCAGTTCTTC.

The CDR3 region is CASRGTSGEAGELFF. CDR3 in DNA: TGTGCCAGCAGGGGGACTAGCGGGGAGGCCGGGGAGCTGTTTTTT. The genes are TRBV12-3 or TRBV12-4 and TRBJ2-2; 13 bases map to TRBD2. Trimming cost V 6 bases and J 6 bases; bases outside gene matches: 4. There are 15 residues in the CDR3.

V and J are TRBV27 and TRBJ1-5; tentatively, D is TRBD1 (5 bases). Per germline, CDR1 MNHEY and CDR2 SMNVEV (reference sequence). V lost 5 bases and J lost 9, with 14 bases in between. The CDR3 has 13 amino acids. The CDR3 reads CASSPTIQGPQHF. The CDR3 DNA reads as TGTGCCAGCAGTCCAACTATCCAGGGGCCCCAGCATTTT.

This clonotype turned up a few times. The J gene is TRBJ2-7, the V gene TRBV6-6; 7 nucleotides agree with TRBD2. CDR1 is MNHNY and CDR2 is SVGAGI in the germline V gene (reference sequence). V gave up 9 bases and J gave up 1 base; unmatched junction bases: 6. CDR3 length: 13 residues. DNA of the CDR3: TGTGCCAGTACGGGGGGTCCGTCCTACGAGCAGTACGTC. Its protein product is CASTGGPSYEQYV.

The chain carries TRBV5-1 and TRBJ2-5; 8 positions agree with TRBD2. The CDR3 totals 15 residues. V was pared by 0 bases and J by 5 bases, with 6 bases of the junction left unmatched. Germline-derived CDR1 and CDR2 are SGHRS and YFSETQ. The CDR3 sequence is CASSLGTSKGETQYF. CDR3 in DNA: TGCGCCAGCAGCTTGGGGACTAGCAAAGGCGAGACCCAGTACTTC.

The V gene is TRBV20-1, the J gene TRBJ1-1; D perhaps matches TRBD1 (5 bases). The V gene's germline CDR1 is DFQATT and CDR2 SNEGSKA (reference sequence). The V end was cut by 1 base, the J end by 5 bases, with 14 bases between. The CDR3 covers 14 residues. The CDR3: CSARGYSGGTEAFF. CDR3 sequence (DNA): TGCAGTGCTAGAGGGTACAGCGGGGGTACTGAAGCTTTCTTT.

The CDR3 region is CASSYSLAGGTDTQYF. Here the CDR3 DNA reads TGTGCCAGCAGTTACTCACTAGCGGGGGGCACAGATACGCAGTATTTT. The chain combines TRBV6-2 or TRBV6-3 with TRBJ2-3, with 11 bases lining up with TRBD2. The germline gives CDR1 MNHEY, CDR2 SVGEGT. The CDR3 consists of 16 residues. The V gene end was trimmed by 0 bases and the J gene end by 1 base; junction bases not matched to a gene: 0.

The rearrangement uses TRBV7-9 and TRBJ1-2, with TRBD1 as a possible D gene (5 bases). V was clipped by 5 bases and J by 7 bases, with 14 bases between them. The CDR3 contains 13 residues. Germline V CDR1 and CDR2: SEHNR, FQNEAQ (reference sequence). This CDR3 reads CASSLGTPAGYTF. The DNA for the CDR3 is TGTGCCAGCAGCCTCGGGACTCCGGCTGGCTACACCTTC. Together with reference TRBV7-9 and TRBJ1-2, the CDR3 gives the full variable domain: DTGVSQNPRHKITKRGQNVTFRCDPISEHNRLYWYRQTLGQGPEFLTYFQNEAQLEKSRLLSDRFSAERPKGSFSTLEIQRTEQGDSAMYLCASSLGTPAGYTFGSGTRLTVV.